The source of this T cell receptor beta chain is a study of CD4+ T cells in melanoma. Study-wide results and caveats: In melanoma, neoantigen-specific CD4+ T cells reportedly differed in differentiation state.

Concerning this clone: Its antigen is not known.

Assay: immunoSEQ multiplex PCR; the TCRdb copy retains only in-frame clones and omits some. The table shows over 100,000 clones, with about 90% occurring only once. The ends were cut back, 0 bases at V and 1 base at J, with 3 bases in the middle. The CDR3 extends over 13 amino acids. The germline V gene encodes CDR1 SGDLS and CDR2 YYNGEE. The chain combines TRBV9 with TRBJ2-3; no clear D gene. The sample taken for sequencing was peripheral blood. The clonotype was recovered from a human donor with melanoma. In DNA, the CDR3 is TGTGCCAGCAGCGTAGGGGGCACAGATACGCAGTATTTT. Translation: CASSVGGTDTQYF.